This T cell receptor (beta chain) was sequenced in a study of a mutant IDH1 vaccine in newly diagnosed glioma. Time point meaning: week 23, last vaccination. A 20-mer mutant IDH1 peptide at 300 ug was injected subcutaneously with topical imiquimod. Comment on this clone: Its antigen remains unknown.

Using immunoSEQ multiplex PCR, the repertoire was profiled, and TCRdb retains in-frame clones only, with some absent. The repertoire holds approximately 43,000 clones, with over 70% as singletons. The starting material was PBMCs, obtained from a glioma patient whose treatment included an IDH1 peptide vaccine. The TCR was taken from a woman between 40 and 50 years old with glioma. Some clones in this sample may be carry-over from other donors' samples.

The CDR3 sequence: CSVGAGRSEWGTEAFF. The CDR3 DNA follows: TGCAGCGTTGGAGCGGGTCGCAGCGAGTGGGGCACTGAAGCTTTCTTT. The chain uses TRBV29-1 and TRBJ1-1, with D uncertain. CDR1 and CDR2 (germline): SQVTM, ANQGSEA. The CDR3 totals 16 residues. The ends were cut back, 4 bases at V and 4 bases at J, with 22 bases in the middle.